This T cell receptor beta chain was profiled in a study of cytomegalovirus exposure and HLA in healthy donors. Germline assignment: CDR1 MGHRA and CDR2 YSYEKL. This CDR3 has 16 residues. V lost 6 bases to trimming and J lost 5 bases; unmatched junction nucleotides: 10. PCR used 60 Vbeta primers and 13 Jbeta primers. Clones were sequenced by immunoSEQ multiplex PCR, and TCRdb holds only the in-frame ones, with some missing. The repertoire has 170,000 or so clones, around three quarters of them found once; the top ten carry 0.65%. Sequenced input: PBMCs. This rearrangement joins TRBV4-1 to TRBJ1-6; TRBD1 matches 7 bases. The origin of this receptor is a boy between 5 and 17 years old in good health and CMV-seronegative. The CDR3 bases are TGCGCCAGCAGGCCGAGACAGGGTAGGGATAATTCACCCCTCCACTTT. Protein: CASRPRQGRDNSPLHF.